A selection of T cell receptor beta chains follows, all from one sample in a study of T cell responses to AZD1222 COVID-19 vaccine. Repertoires were generated with immunoSEQ multiplex PCR, while TCRdb's copy carries only in-frame clones and drops some. This sample carries approximately 150,000 clones, roughly 94% of them seen once, and the ten largest clones take 0.95% to 1.5%. The sample was peripheral blood, taken on day 0 of AZD1222 vaccination. The receptors were gathered from an adult in good health. Each CDR3 is given with its conserved first and last residue. Each record gives: V gene, J gene, D gene, clone size, CDR3 protein, CDR3 DNA. The D gene is left open where the match is weak. Part of the rows lack a size; the others show once, few, many or a class for expanded clones.

TRBV5-1,TRBJ1-2,NA,NA,CASSFAGGRGAALNYGYTF,TGCGCCAGCAGCTTCGCGGGAGGCAGGGGAGCGGCGCTTAACTATGGCTACACCTTC
TRBV28,TRBJ1-2,NA,NA,CASSFREGYTF,TGTGCCAGCAGTTTCCGGGAGGGCTACACCTTC
TRBV27,TRBJ2-2,NA,NA,CASSSRDTNTGELFF,TGTGCCAGCAGTTCCCGGGACACGAACACCGGGGAGCTGTTTTTT
TRBV11-2,TRBJ2-5,NA,NA,CASSFIGETQYF,TGTGCCAGCAGCTTTATCGGAGAGACCCAGTACTTC
TRBV9,TRBJ2-1,TRBD1,once,CASSVGGQGAYEQFF,TGTGCCAGCAGCGTAGGCGGGCAGGGGGCCTATGAGCAGTTCTTC
TRBV7-9,TRBJ2-2,TRBD1,NA,CASSLGQGVNTGELFF,TGTGCCAGCAGCTTAGGGCAGGGGGTGAACACCGGGGAGCTGTTTTTT
TRBV2,TRBJ1-2,NA,once,CASSEGQAYGYTF,TGTGCCAGCAGTGAAGGGCAGGCGTATGGCTACACCTTC
TRBV2,TRBJ2-5,NA,NA,CASRGRGGQETQYF,TGTGCCAGCAGGGGCAGGGGAGGTCAAGAGACCCAGTACTTC
TRBV19,TRBJ2-3,TRBD2,NA,CATRTSGSTDTQYF,TGTGCCACAAGGACTAGCGGAAGCACAGATACGCAGTATTTT
TRBV27,TRBJ1-5,NA,NA,CASSLRGNQPQHF,TGTGCCAGCAGTTTAAGGGGCAATCAGCCCCAGCATTTT
TRBV5-1,TRBJ2-1,NA,NA,CASSSGGEVYNEQFF,TGCGCCAGCAGCTCCGGGGGAGAAGTATACAATGAGCAGTTCTTC
TRBV12-3/TRBV12-4,TRBJ1-5,TRBD1,NA,CASSIQGNQPQHF,TGTGCCAGCAGTATACAGGGGAATCAGCCCCAGCATTTT
TRBV2,TRBJ2-5,NA,NA,CASSGTRETQYF,TGTGCCAGCAGCGGGACCCGGGAGACCCAGTACTTC
TRBV28,TRBJ2-1,NA,NA,CASSLVAEYTDNEQFF,TGTGCCAGCAGTTTGGTAGCGGAGTACACGGACAATGAGCAGTTCTTC
TRBV2,TRBJ1-6,NA,NA,CASHSVQLYNSPLHF,TGTGCCAGCCACAGTGTTCAGCTTTATAATTCACCCCTCCACTTT
TRBV7-9,TRBJ1-2,TRBD1,NA,CASSQPGQGVHYGYTF,TGTGCCAGCAGCCAGCCGGGACAGGGAGTCCACTATGGCTACACCTTC
TRBV7-2,TRBJ1-4,NA,NA,CASSPRATTNEKLFF,TGTGCCAGCAGCCCCAGGGCAACAACTAATGAAAAACTGTTTTTT
TRBV4-1,TRBJ2-1,NA,NA,CASSHFPPAGQDNEQFF,TGCGCCAGCAGCCATTTTCCACCTGCAGGTCAGGACAATGAGCAGTTCTTC
TRBV6-5,TRBJ1-1,NA,NA,CASQSQGTNTEAFF,TGTGCCAGCCAATCACAGGGTACGAACACTGAAGCTTTCTTT
TRBV4-2,TRBJ1-5,NA,NA,CASSQDLGQPQHF,TGTGCCAGCAGCCAAGATCTCGGTCAGCCCCAGCATTTT
TRBV14,TRBJ1-2,NA,NA,CASSQIGQHYGYTF,TGTGCCAGCAGCCAAATAGGGCAACACTATGGCTACACCTTC
TRBV18,TRBJ1-3,NA,NA,CASSPPLGTTSGNTIYF,TGTGCCAGCTCACCACCGCTCGGGACTACCTCTGGAAACACCATATATTTT
TRBV11-2,TRBJ1-4,NA,NA,CASSSPYGVGAEKLFF,TGTGCCAGCAGTTCACCTTACGGGGTTGGGGCAGAAAAACTGTTTTTT
TRBV24-1,TRBJ2-1,NA,NA,CATSDLDLDDLSNEQFF,TGTGCCACCAGTGATTTAGACCTCGATGACCTATCCAATGAGCAGTTCTTC
TRBV5-1,TRBJ2-1,NA,NA,CASSLVGAGAGHEQFF,TGCGCCAGCAGCCTCGTTGGGGCGGGGGCCGGACATGAGCAGTTCTTC
TRBV9,TRBJ2-5,NA,once,CASSVAGNRGETQYF,TGTGCCAGCAGCGTAGCCGGGAACAGAGGAGAGACCCAGTACTTC
TRBV10-2,TRBJ2-2,TRBD1,NA,CASSEPRKSRQGAYTGELFF,TGCGCCAGCAGTGAGCCACGAAAATCGAGACAGGGGGCATACACCGGGGAGCTGTTTTTT
TRBV19,TRBJ1-4,TRBD1,once,CASSPRDRGVTNEKLFF,TGTGCCAGTAGTCCTCGGGACAGGGGTGTTACTAATGAAAAACTGTTTTTT
TRBV7-8,TRBJ1-4,NA,NA,CASSLGGVGEKLFF,TGTGCCAGCAGCTTGGGGGGAGTGGGGGAAAAACTGTTTTTT
TRBV7-2,TRBJ1-3,TRBD1,once,CASSLAWNRGLSGNTIYF,TGTGCCAGCAGCTTAGCGTGGAACAGGGGCCTCTCTGGAAACACCATATATTTT
TRBV19,TRBJ2-1,NA,NA,CASSIGIADYNEQFF,TGTGCCAGTAGTATTGGGATAGCGGATTACAATGAGCAGTTCTTC
TRBV28,TRBJ1-6,NA,NA,CASSLGQGNNSPLHF,TGTGCCAGCAGTTTAGGGCAGGGGAATAATTCACCCCTCCACTTT
TRBV14,TRBJ2-3,TRBD1,once,CASSQDSLTGLLALTHTDTQYF,TGTGCCAGCAGCCAGGACTCCCTGACAGGGTTGCTAGCTTTGACACACACAGATACGCAGTATTTT
TRBV6-2/TRBV6-3,TRBJ1-1,TRBD1,NA,CASSYLPGQGFDSAFF,TGTGCCAGCAGTTACTTACCGGGACAGGGGTTTGATTCGGCTTTCTTT
TRBV25-1,TRBJ1-1,NA,NA,CASSDSRLYLNTEAFF,TGTGCCAGCAGTGACAGTAGGCTATATCTGAACACTGAAGCTTTCTTT
TRBV11-2,TRBJ1-4,TRBD1,NA,CASSSGLTGGTNEKLFF,TGTGCCAGCAGCTCGGGACTCACAGGGGGGACTAATGAAAAACTGTTTTTT
TRBV7-9,TRBJ2-2,NA,NA,CASSGAGATNTGELFF,TGTGCCAGCAGCGGCGCCGGGGCGACGAACACCGGGGAGCTGTTTTTT
TRBV7-8,TRBJ2-2,TRBD2,NA,CASSRGAGEDTGELFF,TGTGCCAGCAGCCGAGGGGCGGGAGAAGATACCGGGGAGCTGTTTTTT
TRBV4-1,TRBJ1-2,TRBD1,NA,CASSPFLRTGSNYGYTF,TGCGCCAGCAGCCCCTTTTTGCGGACAGGCAGTAACTATGGCTACACCTTC
TRBV9,TRBJ1-2,NA,NA,CASSVEGFGGYGYTF,TGTGCCAGCAGCGTAGAGGGATTTGGAGGGTATGGCTACACCTTC
TRBV27,TRBJ2-3,NA,NA,CASSFPGTHIDTQYF,TGTGCCAGCAGTTTTCCAGGGACGCACATAGATACGCAGTATTTT
TRBV5-1,TRBJ2-5,TRBD2,NA,CASRGGQTQYF,TGCGCCAGCCGGGGGGGCCAGACCCAGTACTTC
TRBV20-1,TRBJ1-2,TRBD1,NA,CQGTGNGYTF,TGCCAGGGGACAGGGAACGGCTACACCTTC
TRBV30,TRBJ1-2,NA,NA,CAWSVPRTVPGYTF,TGTGCCTGGAGTGTACCCCGGACAGTTCCTGGCTACACCTTC
TRBV20-1,TRBJ1-4,NA,NA,CSASGGTATNEKLFF,TGCAGTGCTAGTGGTGGGACGGCAACTAATGAAAAACTGTTTTTT
TRBV7-9,TRBJ2-3,NA,NA,CASSLAYSTDTQYF,TGTGCCAGCAGCTTAGCTTACAGCACAGATACGCAGTATTTT
TRBV2,TRBJ2-2,NA,NA,CATRAQGGTGELFF,TGTGCCACCCGAGCCCAGGGTGGGACCGGGGAGCTGTTTTTT